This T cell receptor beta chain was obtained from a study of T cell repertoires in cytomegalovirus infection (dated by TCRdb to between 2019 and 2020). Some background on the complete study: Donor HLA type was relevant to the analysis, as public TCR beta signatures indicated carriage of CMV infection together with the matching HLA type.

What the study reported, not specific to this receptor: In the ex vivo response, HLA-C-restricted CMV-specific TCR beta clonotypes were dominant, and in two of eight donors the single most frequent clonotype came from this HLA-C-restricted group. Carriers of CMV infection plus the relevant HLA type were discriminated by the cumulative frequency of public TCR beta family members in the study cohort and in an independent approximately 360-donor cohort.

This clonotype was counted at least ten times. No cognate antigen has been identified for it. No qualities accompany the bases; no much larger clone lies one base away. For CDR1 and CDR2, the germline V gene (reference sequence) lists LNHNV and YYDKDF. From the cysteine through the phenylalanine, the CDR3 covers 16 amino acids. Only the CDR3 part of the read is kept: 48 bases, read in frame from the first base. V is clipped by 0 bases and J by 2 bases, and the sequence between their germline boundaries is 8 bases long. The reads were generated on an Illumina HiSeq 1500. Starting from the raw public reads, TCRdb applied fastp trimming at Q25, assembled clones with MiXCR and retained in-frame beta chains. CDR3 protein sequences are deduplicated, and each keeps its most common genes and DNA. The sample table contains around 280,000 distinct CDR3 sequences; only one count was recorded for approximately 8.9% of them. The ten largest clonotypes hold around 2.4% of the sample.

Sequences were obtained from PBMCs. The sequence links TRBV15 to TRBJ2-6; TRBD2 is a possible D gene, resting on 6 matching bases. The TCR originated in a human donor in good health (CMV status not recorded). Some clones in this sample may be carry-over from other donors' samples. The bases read TGTGCCACCAGCAGAGATCGGGGGACTGGGGCCAACGTCCTGACTTTC. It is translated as CATSRDRGTGANVLTF.